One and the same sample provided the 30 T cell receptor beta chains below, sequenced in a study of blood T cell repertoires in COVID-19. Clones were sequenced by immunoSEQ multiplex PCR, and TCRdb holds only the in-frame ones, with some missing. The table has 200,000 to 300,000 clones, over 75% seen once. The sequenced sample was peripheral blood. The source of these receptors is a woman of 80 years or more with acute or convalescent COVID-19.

CDR3 DNA: TGTGCCAGCACCCAGCGGAGCTCCTATAATTCACCCCTCCACTTT. Its protein product is CASTQRSSYNSPLHF. This chain links TRBV6-5 with TRBJ1-6, with D uncertain. Trimming removed 7 bases at V and 0 bases at J, with 10 bases between. Germline loops: CDR1 MNHEY, CDR2 SVGAGI. There are 15 residues in the CDR3.

This CDR3 is CASRSTSGPSYEQYF. In DNA, the CDR3 is TGTGCCAGCAGGTCTACTAGCGGGCCTTCCTACGAGCAGTACTTC. J is TRBJ2-7 and V is TRBV6-5; 9 bases align to TRBD2. CDR3 length equals 15 residues. Trimming removed 6 bases from V and 1 base from J; junction bases left unmatched: 7. The germline CDR1 and CDR2 sequences are MNHEY and SVGAGI.

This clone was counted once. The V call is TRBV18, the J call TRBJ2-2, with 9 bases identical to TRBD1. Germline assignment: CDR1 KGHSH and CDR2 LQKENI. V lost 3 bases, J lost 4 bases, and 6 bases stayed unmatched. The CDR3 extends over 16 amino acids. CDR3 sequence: CASSPIGTGFTGELFF. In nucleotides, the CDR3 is TGTGCCAGCTCACCGATAGGGACAGGGTTCACCGGGGAGCTGTTTTTT. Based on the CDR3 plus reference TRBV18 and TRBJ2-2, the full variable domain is NAGVMQNPRHLVRRRGQEARLRCSPMKGHSHVYWYRQLPEEGLKFMVYLQKENIIDESGMPKERFSAEFPKEGPSILRIQQVVRGDSAAYFCASSPIGTGFTGELFFGEGSRLTVL.

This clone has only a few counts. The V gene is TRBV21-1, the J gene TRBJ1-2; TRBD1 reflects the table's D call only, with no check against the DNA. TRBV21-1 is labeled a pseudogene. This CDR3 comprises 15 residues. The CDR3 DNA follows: TGTGCCAGCAGCGCAGACAGGCCGGTGGACTATGGCTACACCTTC. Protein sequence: CASSADRPVDYGYTF.

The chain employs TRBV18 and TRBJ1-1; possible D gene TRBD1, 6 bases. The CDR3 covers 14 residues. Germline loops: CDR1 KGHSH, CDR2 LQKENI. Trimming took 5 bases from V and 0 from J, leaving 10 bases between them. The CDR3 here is CASSRTEMNTEAFF. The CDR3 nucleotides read TGTGCCAGCTCAAGGACAGAAATGAACACTGAAGCTTTCTTT.

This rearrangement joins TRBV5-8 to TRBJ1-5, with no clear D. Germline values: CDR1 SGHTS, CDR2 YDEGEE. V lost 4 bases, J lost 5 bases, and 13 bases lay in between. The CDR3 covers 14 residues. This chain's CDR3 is CASSADRVYQPQHF. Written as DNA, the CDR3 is TGTGCCAGCAGCGCCGATCGGGTTTATCAGCCCCAGCATTTT.

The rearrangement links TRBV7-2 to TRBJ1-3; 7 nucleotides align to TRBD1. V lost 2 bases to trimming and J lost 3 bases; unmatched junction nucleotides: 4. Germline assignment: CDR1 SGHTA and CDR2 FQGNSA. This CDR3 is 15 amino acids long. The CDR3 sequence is CASSLTQGNGNTIYF. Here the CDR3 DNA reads TGTGCCAGCAGCTTAACACAGGGGAATGGAAACACCATATATTTT.

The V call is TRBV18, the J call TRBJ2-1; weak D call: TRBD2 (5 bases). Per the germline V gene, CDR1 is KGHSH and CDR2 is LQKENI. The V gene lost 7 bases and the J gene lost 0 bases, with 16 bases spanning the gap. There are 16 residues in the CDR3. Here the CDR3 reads CASLSTAGSSYNEQFF. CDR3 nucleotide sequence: TGTGCCAGCTTATCGACGGCGGGCAGCTCCTACAATGAGCAGTTCTTC.

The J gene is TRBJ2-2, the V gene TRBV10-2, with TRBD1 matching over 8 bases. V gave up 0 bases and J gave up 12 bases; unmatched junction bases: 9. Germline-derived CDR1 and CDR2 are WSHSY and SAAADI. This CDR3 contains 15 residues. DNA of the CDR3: TGCGCCAGCAGTGAGTCTGGTCAGGGGGCCGGTAAGCTGTTTTTT. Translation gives CASSESGQGAGKLFF.

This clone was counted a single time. CDR3 protein: CASSDGTVGAEKLFF. The CDR3 coding sequence is TGTGCCAGCAGTGATGGGACAGTTGGAGCCGAAAAACTGTTTTTT. The rearrangement joins TRBV25-1 to TRBJ1-4; 7 nucleotides line up with TRBD1. The CDR3 contains 15 residues. Trimming cost V 3 bases and J 8 bases; bases outside gene matches: 9. CDR1 is MGHDK and CDR2 is SYGVNS in the germline V gene.

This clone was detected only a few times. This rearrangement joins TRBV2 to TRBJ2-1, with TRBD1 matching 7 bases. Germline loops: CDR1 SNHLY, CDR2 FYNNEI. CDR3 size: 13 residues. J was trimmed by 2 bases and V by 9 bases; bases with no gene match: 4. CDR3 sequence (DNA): TGTGCCAGAGGGGGCATAACCTACAATGAGCAGTTCTTC. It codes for CARGGITYNEQFF.

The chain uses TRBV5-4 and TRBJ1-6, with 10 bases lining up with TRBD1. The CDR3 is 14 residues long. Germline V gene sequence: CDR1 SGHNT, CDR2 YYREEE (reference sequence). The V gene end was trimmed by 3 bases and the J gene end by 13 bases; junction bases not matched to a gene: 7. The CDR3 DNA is TGTGCCAGCAGCTGGGACAGGGGAGAAGGGCCCCTCCACTTT. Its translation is CASSWDRGEGPLHF.

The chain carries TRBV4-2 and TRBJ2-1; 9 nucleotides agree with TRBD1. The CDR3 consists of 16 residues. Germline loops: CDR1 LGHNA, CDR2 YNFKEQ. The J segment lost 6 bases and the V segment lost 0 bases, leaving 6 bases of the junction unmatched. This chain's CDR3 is CASSQEGQGKFNEQFF. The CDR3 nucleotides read TGTGCCAGCAGCCAAGAAGGACAGGGGAAATTCAATGAGCAGTTCTTC.

This CDR3 reads CASSLGTLREQYF. CDR3 nucleotide sequence: TGTGCCAGCAGCCTAGGGACACTGAGGGAGCAGTACTTC. The chain recombines TRBV12-3 or TRBV12-4 with TRBJ2-7, with D maybe TRBD1 (6 bases). This CDR3 is built from 13 residues. Trimming shortened V by 6 bases and J by 7 bases, and 16 bases separated the two germline ends.

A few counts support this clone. The CDR3 sequence is CASSSTDTQYF. The DNA of the CDR3 is TGTGCCAGCTCAAGCACAGATACGCAGTATTTT. This chain links TRBV3-1 (or the pseudogene TRBV3-2) with TRBJ2-3; D remains ambiguous. Germline assignment: CDR1 LGHDT and CDR2 YNNKEL (reference sequence). Trimming cost V 8 bases and J 0 bases, with 3 bases left between them. The CDR3 has 11 amino acids.

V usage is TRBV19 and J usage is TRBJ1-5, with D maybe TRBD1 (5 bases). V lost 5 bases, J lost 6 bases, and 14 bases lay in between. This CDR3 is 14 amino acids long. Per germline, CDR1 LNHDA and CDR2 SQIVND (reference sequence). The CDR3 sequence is CASSGPGSVQPQHF. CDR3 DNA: TGTGCCAGTAGTGGGCCAGGGTCAGTTCAGCCCCAGCATTTT.

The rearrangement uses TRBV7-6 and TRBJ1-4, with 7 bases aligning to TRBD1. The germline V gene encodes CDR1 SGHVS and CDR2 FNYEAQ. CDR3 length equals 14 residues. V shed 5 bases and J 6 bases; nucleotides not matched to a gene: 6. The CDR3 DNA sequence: TGTGCCAGCAGCCCGACAGGGACTCATGAAAAACTGTTTTTT. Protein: CASSPTGTHEKLFF.

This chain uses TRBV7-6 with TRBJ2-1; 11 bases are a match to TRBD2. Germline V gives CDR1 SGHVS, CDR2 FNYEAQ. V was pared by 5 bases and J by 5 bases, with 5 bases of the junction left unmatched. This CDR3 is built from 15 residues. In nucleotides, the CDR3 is TGTGCCAGCAGCCCGACTAGCGGGGTCAACAATGAGCAGTTCTTC. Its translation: CASSPTSGVNNEQFF.

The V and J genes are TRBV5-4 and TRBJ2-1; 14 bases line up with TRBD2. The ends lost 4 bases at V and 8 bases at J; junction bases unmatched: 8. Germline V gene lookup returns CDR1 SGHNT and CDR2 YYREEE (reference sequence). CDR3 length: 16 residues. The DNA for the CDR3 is TGTGCCAGCAGCCGGACTAGCGGGAGGATTGGCGATGAGCAGTTCTTC. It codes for CASSRTSGRIGDEQFF.

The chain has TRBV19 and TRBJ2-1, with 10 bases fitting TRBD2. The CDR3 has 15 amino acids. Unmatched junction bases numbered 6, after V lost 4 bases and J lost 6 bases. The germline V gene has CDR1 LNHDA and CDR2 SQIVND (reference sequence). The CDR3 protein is CASSSGTSGVNEQFF. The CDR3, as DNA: TGTGCCAGTAGTAGTGGCACTAGCGGGGTCAATGAGCAGTTCTTC.

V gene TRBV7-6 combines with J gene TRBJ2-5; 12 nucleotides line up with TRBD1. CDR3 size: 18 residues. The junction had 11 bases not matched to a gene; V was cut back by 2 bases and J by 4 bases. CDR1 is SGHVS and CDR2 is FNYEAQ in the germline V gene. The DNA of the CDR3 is TGTGCCAGCAGCTTATTTCTGGGACAGGGGGCGTCAGGAGAGACCCAGTACTTC. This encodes CASSLFLGQGASGETQYF. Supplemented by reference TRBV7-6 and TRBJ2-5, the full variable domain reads GAGVSQSPRYKVTKRGQDVALRCDPISGHVSLYWYRQALGQGPEFLTYFNYEAQQDKSGLPNDRFSAERPEGSISTLTIQRTEQRDSAMYRCASSLFLGQGASGETQYFGPGTRLLVL.

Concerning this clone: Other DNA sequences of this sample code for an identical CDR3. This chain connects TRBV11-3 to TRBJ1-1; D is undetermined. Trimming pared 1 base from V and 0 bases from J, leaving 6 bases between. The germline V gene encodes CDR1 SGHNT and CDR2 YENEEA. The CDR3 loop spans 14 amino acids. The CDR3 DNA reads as TGTGCCAGCAGCTTAGGCGCCATGAACACTGAAGCTTTCTTT. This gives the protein CASSLGAMNTEAFF.

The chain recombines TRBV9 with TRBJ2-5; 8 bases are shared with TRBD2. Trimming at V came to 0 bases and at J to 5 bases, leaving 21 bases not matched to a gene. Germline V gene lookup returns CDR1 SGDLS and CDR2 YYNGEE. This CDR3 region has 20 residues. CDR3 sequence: CASSVVRRVKQAGAGETQYF. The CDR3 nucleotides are TGTGCCAGCAGCGTAGTTCGGCGGGTGAAACAAGCGGGGGCAGGGGAGACCCAGTACTTC.

For the CDR3, the DNA is TGTGCCAGCTCGCGGGGCGACCGCTACGAGCAGTACTTC. Translation gives CASSRGDRYEQYF. The rearrangement uses TRBV12-3 or TRBV12-4 and TRBJ2-7; the D gene is possibly TRBD2 (6 bases). This CDR3 is built from 13 residues. Trimming cost V 8 bases and J 3 bases, with 14 bases left between them.

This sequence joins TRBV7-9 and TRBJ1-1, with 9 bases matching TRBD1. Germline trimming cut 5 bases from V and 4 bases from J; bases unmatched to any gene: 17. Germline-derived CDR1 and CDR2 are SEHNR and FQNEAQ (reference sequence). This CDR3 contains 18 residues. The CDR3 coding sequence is TGTGCCAGCAGCAATGAGTCGGGACAGGGCGATTGGAGCACTGAAGCTTTCTTT. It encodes CASSNESGQGDWSTEAFF.

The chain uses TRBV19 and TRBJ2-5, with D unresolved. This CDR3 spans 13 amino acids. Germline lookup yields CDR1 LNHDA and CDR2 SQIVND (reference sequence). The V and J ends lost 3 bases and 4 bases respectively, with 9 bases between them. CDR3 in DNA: TGTGCCAGTAGTATTCGGGTTGGAGAGACCCAGTACTTC. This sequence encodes CASSIRVGETQYF.

CDR3: CASSPTGGKYEQYF. CDR3 DNA: TGTGCCAGCAGCCCGACAGGGGGCAAGTACGAGCAGTACTTC. The V gene is TRBV7-3, the J gene TRBJ2-7, with 10 bases fitting TRBD1. Germline V gene lookup returns CDR1 SGHTA and CDR2 FQGTGA. With 5 bases clipped from V and 4 bases from J, the junction kept 5 bases outside the gene matches. The CDR3 is 14 amino acids.

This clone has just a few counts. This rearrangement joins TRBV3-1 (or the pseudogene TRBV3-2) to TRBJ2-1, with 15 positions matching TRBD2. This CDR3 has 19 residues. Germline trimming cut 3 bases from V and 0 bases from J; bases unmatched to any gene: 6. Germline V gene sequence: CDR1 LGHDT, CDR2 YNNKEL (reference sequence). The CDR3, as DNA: TGTGCCAGCAGCCAGGTCGGGACTAGCGGGGGGAGCTCCTACAATGAGCAGTTCTTC. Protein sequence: CASSQVGTSGGSSYNEQFF.

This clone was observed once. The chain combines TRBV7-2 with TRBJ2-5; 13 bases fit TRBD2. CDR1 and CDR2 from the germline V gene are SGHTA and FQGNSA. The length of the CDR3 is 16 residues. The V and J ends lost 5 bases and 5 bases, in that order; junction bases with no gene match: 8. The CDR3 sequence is CASSPWTSGGQETQYF. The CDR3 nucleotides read TGTGCCAGCAGCCCTTGGACTAGCGGGGGTCAGGAGACCCAGTACTTC.

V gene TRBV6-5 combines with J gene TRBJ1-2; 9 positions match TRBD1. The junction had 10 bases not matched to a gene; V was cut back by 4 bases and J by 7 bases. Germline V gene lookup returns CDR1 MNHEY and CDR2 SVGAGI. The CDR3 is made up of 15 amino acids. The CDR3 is CASSSTLQGALGYTF. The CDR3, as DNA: TGTGCCAGCAGTTCGACATTACAGGGGGCGCTTGGCTACACCTTC.